This T cell receptor beta chain is drawn from a study of blood T cell repertoires in COVID-19. Study-level background: Sources were T cells, B-cell-depleted T cells, or PBMCs; the material itself was cDNA or gDNA.

Trimming removed 4 bases at V and 1 base at J, with 10 bases between. CDR3 length: 13 amino acids. Germline-derived CDR1 and CDR2 are SQVTM and ANQGSEA. Methods used by the authors: Amplification from reference gene primers served as the basis for estimated nucleated cell counts. This table comes from immunoSEQ multiplex PCR, and its TCRdb copy is limited to in-frame clones, with some not included. V and J calls and clone size are those listed in that table; D and trimming were worked out from the DNA. The table lists under 200,000 clones, approximately 86% of them singletons. Seattle enrolled patients during active infection and tracked them longitudinally.

The sequence came from a man between 60 and 75 years old with COVID-19, enrolled during active disease. Sequenced input: peripheral blood. The V gene is TRBV29-1, the J gene TRBJ2-5; perhaps TRBD1 as D (5 bases). CDR3 coding DNA: TGCAGCGTTGCAAACAGGCTCCAAGAGACCCAGTACTTC. Residues: CSVANRLQETQYF.